Below, 16 T cell receptor beta chains from the same sample are listed, as sequenced in a study of PD-1 blockade in classical Hodgkin lymphoma (dated by TCRdb to 2020 to 2021). This specimen's time point label, interpreted: cycle 2 day 1 (C2D1) of nivolumab. Every trial patient had relapsed after autologous stem cell transplantation, and cohorts A, B and C differed in prior brentuximab vedotin exposure. Library preparation employed the immunoSEQ multiplex PCR assay. TCRdb provides this immuneACCESS table in a form limited to in-frame rearrangements. Some clones are lacking; in checked studies, under half of them reflect an unresolved V gene, and why the rest are absent is not known. In all, the sample holds 20,000 to 30,000 clones, and 80% to 85% of those were seen once. The top ten constitute 15% to 20% of the sample. Sequencing was performed on peripheral blood mononuclear cells (PBMCs), taken before the second cycle of nivolumab. The receptor set was obtained from a human donor with classical Hodgkin lymphoma.

The gene calls are TRBV9 and TRBJ2-1, with 12 bases lining up with TRBD2. The CDR3 totals 16 residues. Germline CDR1 is SGDLS and CDR2 is YYNGEE. The V segment lost 0 bases and the J segment 12 bases; nucleotides outside the gene matches: 10. The CDR3 sequence is CASSVETSGGSEWQFF. Written as DNA, the CDR3 is TGTGCCAGCAGCGTAGAGACTAGCGGGGGCTCTGAGTGGCAGTTCTTC.

This clone showed up just once. This chain connects TRBV30 to TRBJ2-7, with 7 bases that match TRBD2. Germline V gene sequence: CDR1 GTSNPN, CDR2 SVGIG (reference sequence). This CDR3 is built from 13 residues. Unmatched junction bases numbered 4, after V lost 1 base and J lost 4 bases. CDR3 in DNA: TGTGCCTGGAGTGCGGGAGGCCCATACGAGCAGTACTTC. Residues: CAWSAGGPYEQYF.

The CDR3 sequence: CASMPIRAKNIQYF. In DNA, the CDR3 is TGTGCCAGCATGCCAATTCGAGCCAAAAACATTCAGTACTTC. V and J are TRBV27 and TRBJ2-4, with D unresolved. This CDR3 comprises 14 residues. The germline gives CDR1 MNHEY, CDR2 SMNVEV (reference sequence). V dropped 7 bases and J dropped 0 bases, with 10 bases sitting between them.

In DNA, the CDR3 is TGTGCCAGCGTCGGACGGGGATCCTACGAGCAGTACTTC. Translation gives CASVGRGSYEQYF. The chain links TRBV7-8 to TRBJ2-7; D possibly corresponds to TRBD2 (5 bases). This CDR3 contains 13 residues. Germline V gene sequence: CDR1 SGHVS, CDR2 FQNEAQ. The ends were cut back, 8 bases at V and 1 base at J, with 12 bases in the middle.

CDR3 sequence: CASTIAGFYTF. The CDR3 DNA reads TGTGCCAGCACTATTGCAGGGTTCTACACCTTC. The chain couples TRBV28 to TRBJ1-2; a possible D gene is TRBD1 (5 bases). The germline CDR1 and CDR2 sequences are MDHEN and SYDVKM. V was cut by 7 bases and J by 10 bases, with 13 bases left in between. CDR3 length equals 11 residues.

Concerning this clone: The sample has other DNA sequences that encode this CDR3 too. The CDR3 DNA follows: TGCAGCGTGGGGGTAGCGGCAGATACGCAGTATTTT. Translated: CSVGVAADTQYF. The chain carries TRBV29-1 and TRBJ2-3; perhaps TRBD2 as D (6 bases). Trimming removed 6 bases from V and 4 bases from J, with 11 bases in between. CDR1 and CDR2 from the germline V gene are SQVTM and ANQGSEA. This CDR3 has 12 amino acids.

The genes are TRBV30 and TRBJ2-2, with 9 bases that match TRBD1. This CDR3 contains 14 residues. Germline V CDR1 and CDR2: GTSNPN, SVGIG (reference sequence). With 2 bases clipped from V and 5 bases from J, the junction kept 3 bases outside the gene matches. CDR3 sequence: CAWSIQGATGELFF. The CDR3 coding sequence is TGTGCCTGGAGTATACAGGGGGCGACCGGGGAGCTGTTTTTT.

This chain connects TRBV19 to TRBJ2-1; D remains unclear. Trimming shortened V by 3 bases and J by 7 bases, and 28 bases separated the two germline ends. From germline, CDR1 is LNHDA and CDR2 SQIVND (reference sequence). CDR3 length: 19 amino acids. Here the CDR3 reads CASSIEASVFDPWENEQFF. CDR3 sequence (DNA): TGTGCCAGTAGTATCGAGGCCTCGGTGTTTGACCCTTGGGAAAATGAGCAGTTCTTC.

The V gene is TRBV5-1, the J gene TRBJ2-7, with 10 bases lining up with TRBD1. The CDR3 spans 15 residues. Germline V CDR1 and CDR2: SGHRS, YFSETQ. With 3 bases clipped from V and 0 bases from J, the junction kept 3 bases outside the gene matches. CDR3 sequence (DNA): TGCGCCAGCAGCTCTTGGACAGGGGGCTCCTACGAGCAGTACTTC. This gives the protein CASSSWTGGSYEQYF.

The V call is TRBV14, the J call TRBJ1-2; no firm D call. The V gene lost 2 bases and the J gene lost 5 bases, with 24 bases spanning the gap. The CDR3 consists of 18 residues. Germline V gene data show CDR1 as SGHDN and CDR2 as FVKESK. The CDR3 DNA follows: TGTGCCAGCAGCCAATTTCCATCAGAAGACCTGGCTGGGTATGGCTACACCTTC. Encoded protein: CASSQFPSEDLAGYGYTF.

J is TRBJ1-2 and V is TRBV5-1; D not certain. V was clipped by 1 base and J by 8 bases, with 9 bases between them. Germline CDR1 reads SGHRS; CDR2 reads YFSETQ. This CDR3 is built from 12 residues. The CDR3 here is CASSLSQDGYTF. The DNA for the CDR3 is TGCGCCAGCAGCTTGAGTCAGGACGGCTACACCTTC. Drawing the rest from reference TRBV5-1 and TRBJ1-2, the complete variable domain is KAGVTQTPRYLIKTRGQQVTLSCSPISGHRSVSWYQQTPGQGLQFLFEYFSETQRNKGNFPGRFSGRQFSNSRSEMNVSTLELGDSALYLCASSLSQDGYTFGSGTRLTVV.

The chain uses TRBV5-6 and TRBJ1-6; no reliable D call. Germline CDR1 is SGHDT and CDR2 is YYEEEE. The CDR3 consists of 16 residues. V lost 0 bases and J lost 4, with 11 bases in between. The CDR3 DNA is TGTGCCAGCAGCTTGGCCGGGTTCTCTTATAATTCACCCCTCCACTTT. It specifies CASSLAGFSYNSPLHF. The whole variable domain, remainder taken from reference TRBV5-6 and TRBJ1-6, is DAGVTQSPTHLIKTRGQQVTLRCSPKSGHDTVSWYQQALGQGPQFIFQYYEEEERQRGNFPDRFSGHQFPNYSSELNVNALLLGDSALYLCASSLAGFSYNSPLHFGNGTRLTVT.

The chain carries TRBV30 and TRBJ2-3; 7 bases align to TRBD2. This CDR3 comprises 13 residues. V shed 4 bases and J 3 bases; nucleotides not matched to a gene: 4. In germline, CDR1 is GTSNPN, CDR2 SVGIG (reference sequence). In DNA, the CDR3 is TGTGCCTGGAAAGGAGCGGGAACAGATACGCAGTATTTT. Its protein is CAWKGAGTDTQYF.

This clone was detected a few times. The V gene is TRBV19, the J gene TRBJ1-5, with 8 positions matching TRBD1. CDR1 is LNHDA, CDR2 SQIVND, per germline (reference sequence). V lost 7 bases, J lost 6 bases, and 8 bases stayed unmatched. The CDR3 length is 14 residues. DNA for the CDR3: TGTGCCAGTACTCCCGGACAGGGAGGTCAGCCCCAGCATTTT. Translating it yields CASTPGQGGQPQHF. Variable domain in full (rest from reference TRBV19 and TRBJ1-5): DGGITQSPKYLFRKEGQNVTLSCEQNLNHDAMYWYRQDPGQGLRLIYYSQIVNDFQKGDIAEGYSVSREKKESFPLTVTSAQKNPTAFYLCASTPGQGGQPQHFGDGTRLSIL.

The chain couples TRBV28 to TRBJ2-1; D may be TRBD2 (6 bases). The V end lost 6 bases, the J end lost 2 bases, and 17 bases lay between the germline ends. Germline V gives CDR1 MDHEN, CDR2 SYDVKM. This CDR3 comprises 16 residues. The CDR3 is CASRRSGFSAYNEQFF. In nucleotides, the CDR3 is TGTGCCAGCAGAAGGAGCGGGTTTTCCGCCTACAATGAGCAGTTCTTC.

This chain joins TRBV6-5 and TRBJ2-4; TRBD2 might be the D (6 bases). CDR1 MNHEY and CDR2 SVGAGI come from the germline V gene. V lost 5 bases and J 2 bases, leaving 13 bases between the germline ends. This CDR3 has 15 amino acids. Here the CDR3 reads CASSAGRESKNIQYF. CDR3 in DNA: TGTGCCAGCAGTGCGGGACGGGAGTCCAAAAACATTCAGTACTTC.